This TCR beta chain originates from a study of blood T cells in healthy people across ages. The second PCR ran roughly 6 to 12 cycles with a sample-barcoded 5' primer and J-beta primers. One entry per CDR3 protein, called by TCRdb with MiXCR from the 5' RACE reads. The table includes some 1,800,000 distinct CDR3 sequences, approximately 40% detected once. This CDR3 is built from 13 residues. Per the germline V gene, CDR1 is SQVTM and CDR2 is ANQGSEA. Losses at the gene ends were 3 bases for V and 1 base for J; bases not matched to a gene: 3. This clonotype has a count of ten or more. The sequenced sample was blood. The TCR sequence derives from a human donor in good health. This chain uses TRBV29-1 with TRBJ2-7; 7 positions agree with TRBD1. The CDR3 region is CSVDGDSSYEQYF. The CDR3 region has the DNA TGCAGCGTTGACGGGGACAGTTCCTACGAGCAGTACTTC.